This TCR beta chain was sequenced for a study of T cell responses to AZD1222 COVID-19 vaccine. Regarding the study as a whole: Two AZD1222 doses significantly raised spike-specific TCR breadth and depth over controls.

Profiling relied on immunoSEQ multiplex PCR, and the TCRdb table lists in-frame clones only, not all of them. The table has roughly 140,000 clones, 90% to 95% seen once. Remarks on this clone: The target antigen is unknown.

Pooled together were second doses at about 4 or about 12 weeks. Germline V gene data show CDR1 as LGHDT and CDR2 as YNNKEL (reference sequence). This CDR3 spans 15 amino acids. V lost 4 bases to trimming and J lost 4 bases, with 14 bases between them. Source: peripheral blood, taken 28 days after the second AZD1222 dose. The TCR originated in an adult who received the AZD1222 COVID-19 vaccine. The chain recombines TRBV3-1 (or the pseudogene TRBV3-2) with TRBJ2-1, with D perhaps matching TRBD2 (6 bases). CDR3 sequence: CASSPGVGRYNEQFF. The CDR3 region has the DNA TGTGCCAGCAGCCCGGGAGTGGGCAGATACAATGAGCAGTTCTTC.